The 8 T cell receptor beta chains presented below share a single source sample, sequenced in a study of cytomegalovirus exposure and HLA in healthy donors. The PCR used 60 Vbeta and 13 Jbeta primers. Assay: immunoSEQ multiplex PCR; the TCRdb copy retains only in-frame clones and omits some. The sample lists about 200,000 clones, 80% to 90% occurring once. Sequenced: PBMCs. The receptor source for this set is a man between 35 and 55 years old in good health and CMV-seropositive.

The sample holds one count of this clone. This sequence joins TRBV5-4 and TRBJ2-5; weak D call: TRBD1 (7 bases). The V gene's germline CDR1 is SGHNT and CDR2 YYREEE (reference sequence). The CDR3 consists of 15 residues. With 0 bases removed from V and 5 bases from J, the gap between germline ends came to 14 bases. The CDR3: CASSLANPGGETQYF. The CDR3 bases are TGTGCCAGCAGCTTGGCCAATCCAGGGGGGGAGACCCAGTACTTC.

V and J are TRBV6-1 and TRBJ1-5; 10 bases fit TRBD1. Trimming took 6 bases from V and 6 from J; bases not matched to a gene: 8. CDR3 size: 15 residues. Per the germline V gene, CDR1 is MNHNS and CDR2 is SASEGT. Written as DNA, the CDR3 is TGTGCCAGCAGCATGACAGGGGGCTGGGGTCAGCCCCAGCATTTT. It yields the protein CASSMTGGWGQPQHF.

The chain employs TRBV7-9 and TRBJ1-1; 7 bases agree with TRBD1. The CDR3 has 14 amino acids. Looked up from germline, CDR1 is SEHNR and CDR2 is FQNEAQ (reference sequence). V trimming: 5 bases; J trimming: 4 bases; junction bases outside the gene matches: 7. DNA for the CDR3: TGTGCCAGCAGCGTATCACAGGGGAGCACTGAAGCTTTCTTT. Translating it yields CASSVSQGSTEAFF.

The chain combines TRBV7-7 with TRBJ2-3, with D possibly TRBD2 on 6 matching bases. Germline V CDR1 and CDR2: SSHAT, FNYEAQ (reference sequence). V gave up 4 bases and J gave up 3 bases, with 11 bases separating them. CDR3 length: 14 residues. CDR3 sequence: CASSSGLGTDTQYF. The CDR3 DNA sequence: TGTGCCAGCAGCTCGGGACTGGGAACAGATACGCAGTATTTT.

The chain employs TRBV4-2 and TRBJ2-1; TRBD2 aligns across 7 bases. This CDR3 is 16 amino acids long. Unmatched junction bases numbered 8, after V lost 4 bases and J lost 2 bases. Germline-derived CDR1 and CDR2 are LGHNA and YNFKEQ. The CDR3 nucleotides read TGTGCCAGCAGCCGGGGCCCGAGCGGGACCTACAATGAGCAGTTCTTC. Its translation is CASSRGPSGTYNEQFF.

The chain has TRBV30 and TRBJ1-1; 9 bases are shared with TRBD1. The junction had 7 bases not matched to a gene; V was cut back by 5 bases and J by 3 bases. CDR1 and CDR2 (germline): GTSNPN, SVGIG (reference sequence). The CDR3 totals 14 residues. CDR3: CAWGRGTGHTEAFF. The CDR3 DNA follows: TGTGCCTGGGGGAGGGGGACAGGGCACACTGAAGCTTTCTTT.

V usage is TRBV27 and J usage is TRBJ1-5; possibly TRBD1 for D (5 bases). This CDR3 region has 13 residues. V lost 0 bases, J lost 9 bases, and 9 bases lay in between. Germline CDR1 and CDR2: MNHEY and SMNVEV (reference sequence). The CDR3 loop reads CASSLSGTSPQHF. In nucleotides, the CDR3 is TGTGCCAGCAGTTTATCCGGGACTTCGCCCCAGCATTTT.

The chain carries TRBV27 and TRBJ1-5, with TRBD1 matching 11 bases. The germline CDR1 and CDR2 sequences are MNHEY and SMNVEV (reference sequence). V trimming: 5 bases; J trimming: 0 bases; junction bases outside the gene matches: 12. The CDR3 loop spans 19 amino acids. The CDR3 loop is CASSQNPGQGVYSNQPQHF. The CDR3, as DNA: TGTGCCAGCAGTCAGAACCCGGGACAGGGGGTTTATAGCAATCAGCCCCAGCATTTT.